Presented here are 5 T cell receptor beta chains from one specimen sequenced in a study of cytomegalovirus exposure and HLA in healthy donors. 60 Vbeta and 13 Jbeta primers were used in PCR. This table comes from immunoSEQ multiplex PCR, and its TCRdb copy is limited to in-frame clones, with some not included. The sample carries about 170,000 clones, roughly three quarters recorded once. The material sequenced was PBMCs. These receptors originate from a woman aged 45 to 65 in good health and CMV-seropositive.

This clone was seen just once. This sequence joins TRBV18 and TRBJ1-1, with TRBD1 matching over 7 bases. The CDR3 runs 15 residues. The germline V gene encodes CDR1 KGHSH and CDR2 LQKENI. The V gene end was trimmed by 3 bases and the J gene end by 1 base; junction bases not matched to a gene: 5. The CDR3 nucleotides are TGTGCCAGCTCACCGAGACAGGGCAAGAACACTGAAGCTTTCTTT. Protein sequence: CASSPRQGKNTEAFF.

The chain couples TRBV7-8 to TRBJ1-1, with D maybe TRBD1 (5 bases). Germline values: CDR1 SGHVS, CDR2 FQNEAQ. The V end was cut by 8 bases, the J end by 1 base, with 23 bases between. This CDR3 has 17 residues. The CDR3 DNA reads TGTGCCAGCCTTAATAGGGGATCTAAGGGAAAGAACACTGAAGCTTTCTTT. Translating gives CASLNRGSKGKNTEAFF.

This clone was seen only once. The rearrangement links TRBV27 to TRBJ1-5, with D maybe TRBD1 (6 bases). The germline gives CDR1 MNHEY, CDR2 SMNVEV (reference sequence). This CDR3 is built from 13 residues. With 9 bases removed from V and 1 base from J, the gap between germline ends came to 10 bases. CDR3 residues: CASRRGSNQPQHF. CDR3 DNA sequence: TGTGCCAGTCGCAGGGGCAGCAATCAGCCCCAGCATTTT.

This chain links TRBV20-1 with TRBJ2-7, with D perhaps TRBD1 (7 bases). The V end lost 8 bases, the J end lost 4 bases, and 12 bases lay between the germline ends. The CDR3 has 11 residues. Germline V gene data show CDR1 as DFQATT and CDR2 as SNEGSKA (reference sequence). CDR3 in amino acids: CSMRDRYEQYF. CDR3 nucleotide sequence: TGCAGTATGCGGGACAGATACGAGCAGTACTTC.

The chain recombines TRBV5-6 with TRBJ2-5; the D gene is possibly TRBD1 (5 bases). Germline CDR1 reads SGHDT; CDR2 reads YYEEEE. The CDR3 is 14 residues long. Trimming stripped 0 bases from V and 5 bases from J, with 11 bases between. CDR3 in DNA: TGTGCCAGCAGCTTGGTGACACCAGGGGAGACCCAGTACTTC. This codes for CASSLVTPGETQYF.